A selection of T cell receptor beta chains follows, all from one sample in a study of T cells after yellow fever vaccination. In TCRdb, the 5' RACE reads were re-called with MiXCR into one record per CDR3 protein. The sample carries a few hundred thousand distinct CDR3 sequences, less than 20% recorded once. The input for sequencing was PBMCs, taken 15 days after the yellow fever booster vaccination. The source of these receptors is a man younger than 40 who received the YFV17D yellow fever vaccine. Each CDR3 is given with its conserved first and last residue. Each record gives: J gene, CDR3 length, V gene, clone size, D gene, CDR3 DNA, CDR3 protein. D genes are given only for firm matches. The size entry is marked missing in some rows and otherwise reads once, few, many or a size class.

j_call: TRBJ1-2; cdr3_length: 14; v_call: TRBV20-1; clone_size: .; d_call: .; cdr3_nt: TGCAGTGCCCCTAGGCCTTCAAGCGACTATGGCTACACCTTC; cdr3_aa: CSAPRPSSDYGYTF
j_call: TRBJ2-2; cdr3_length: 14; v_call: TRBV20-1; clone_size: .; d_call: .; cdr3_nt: TGCAGTGCTAGAGACCGTTGGGGTACCGGGGAGCTGTTTTTT; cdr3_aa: CSARDRWGTGELFF
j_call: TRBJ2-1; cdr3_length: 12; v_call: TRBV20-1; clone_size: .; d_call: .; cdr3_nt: TGCAGTGCGGCTCCTACCAACAATGAGCAGTTCTTC; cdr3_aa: CSAAPTNNEQFF
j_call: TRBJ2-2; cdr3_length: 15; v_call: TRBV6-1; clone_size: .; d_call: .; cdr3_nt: TGTGCCAGCAGTGCCGCCCGGGGAAACACCGGGGAGCTGTTTTTT; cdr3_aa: CASSAARGNTGELFF
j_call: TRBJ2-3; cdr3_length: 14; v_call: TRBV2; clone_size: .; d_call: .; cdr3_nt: TGTGCCAGCAAGGTCGAGTCCACCACAGATACGCAGTATTTT; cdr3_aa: CASKVESTTDTQYF
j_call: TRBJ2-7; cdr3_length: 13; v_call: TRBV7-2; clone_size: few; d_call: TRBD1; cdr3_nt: TGTGCCAGCAGCCCGACAGGGTGGTACGAGCAGTACTTC; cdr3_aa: CASSPTGWYEQYF
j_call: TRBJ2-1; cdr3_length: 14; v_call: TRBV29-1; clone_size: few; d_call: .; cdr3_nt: TGCAGCGCCCCATCCCCAGTAATTGGTAATGAGCAGTTCTTC; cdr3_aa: CSAPSPVIGNEQFF
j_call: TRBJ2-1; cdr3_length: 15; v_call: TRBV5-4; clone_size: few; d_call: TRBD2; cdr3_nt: TGTGCCAGCAGCCCTAGCGGGAGCCTCTACAATGAGCAGTTCTTC; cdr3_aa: CASSPSGSLYNEQFF
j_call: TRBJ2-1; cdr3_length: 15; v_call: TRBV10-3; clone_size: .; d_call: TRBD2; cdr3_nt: TGTGCCATCAGTCCTACTAGCGGGACGGGGAATGAGCAGTTCTTC; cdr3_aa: CAISPTSGTGNEQFF
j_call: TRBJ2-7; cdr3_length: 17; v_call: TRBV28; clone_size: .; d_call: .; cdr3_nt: TGTGCCAGCAAGGATAGCTTGAGGGCGTCAGAGAGGTACGAGCAGTACTTC; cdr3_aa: CASKDSLRASERYEQYF
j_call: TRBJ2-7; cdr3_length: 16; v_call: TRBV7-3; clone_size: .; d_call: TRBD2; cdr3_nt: TGTGCCAGCAGCCCCATGGCTAGCGGGAGTTTAAACGAGCAGTACTTC; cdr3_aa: CASSPMASGSLNEQYF
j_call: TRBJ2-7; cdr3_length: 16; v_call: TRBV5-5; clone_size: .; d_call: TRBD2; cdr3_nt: TGTGCCAGCAGCCCTGTAGCGGGAGAAAAAGCCTACGAGCAGTACTTC; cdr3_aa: CASSPVAGEKAYEQYF
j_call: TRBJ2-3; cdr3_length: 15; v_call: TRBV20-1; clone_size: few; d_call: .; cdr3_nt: TGCAGTGCTAGAGATGGCGGGACGGGCACAGATACGCAGTATTTT; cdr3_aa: CSARDGGTGTDTQYF